The entry below describes one T cell receptor (beta chain). This sample is drawn from a study of blood T cell repertoires in COVID-19. As for the study in general: The United States, Italy and Spain were the sources of the acute and convalescent COVID-19 samples. Nucleic acid was either cDNA or gDNA, and it came from T cells, B-cell-depleted T cells, or PBMCs.

From germline, CDR1 is SGHVS and CDR2 FNYEAQ. The V segment lost 4 bases and the J segment 2 bases; nucleotides outside the gene matches: 13. There are 17 residues in the CDR3. TCRdb's copy holds only in-frame clones and misses some; the assay was immunoSEQ multiplex PCR. The sample lists fewer than 150,000 clones, approximately 81% occurring once. The sequenced material came from peripheral blood. The sequence derives from a man between 40 and 49 years old with acute or convalescent COVID-19. This chain uses TRBV7-6 with TRBJ2-5, with 7 nucleotides matching TRBD2. CDR3 sequence (DNA): TGTGCCAGCAGCTCCATTTGGCTGGGGGGGGTTCAAGAGACCCAGTACTTC. Amino acid sequence: CASSSIWLGGVQETQYF.